The 14 T cell receptor beta chains given below trace back to one sample, sequenced in a study of T cell responses to AZD1222 COVID-19 vaccine. Only in-frame clones appear in the TCRdb table, and some are missing; sequencing was by immunoSEQ multiplex PCR. This sample carries over 100,000 clones, about 86% of them seen once, and the ten largest clones take about 5%. The input for sequencing was peripheral blood, taken on day 0 of AZD1222 vaccination. Receptors originate from an adult in good health.

The J gene is TRBJ2-7, the V gene TRBV28, with 7 bases that match TRBD1. V shed 5 bases, J shed 2 bases, and the junction held 9 bases outside the gene matches. This CDR3 has 15 residues. Germline-derived CDR1 and CDR2 are MDHEN and SYDVKM. CDR3 loop: CASSLPDRTAYEQYF. The DNA for the CDR3 is TGTGCCAGCAGTCTTCCGGACAGGACTGCCTACGAGCAGTACTTC.

This clone has just one count. The gene calls are TRBV29-1 and TRBJ2-7; 8 nucleotides match TRBD2. This CDR3 region has 11 residues. CDR1 is SQVTM and CDR2 is ANQGSEA in the germline V gene. V gave up 7 bases and J gave up 5 bases; unmatched junction bases: 4. The CDR3 spells CSAGRENEQYF. The DNA for the CDR3 is TGCAGCGCCGGGAGGGAAAACGAGCAGTACTTC.

The V and J genes are TRBV6-5 and TRBJ1-2, with TRBD1 matching over 8 bases. CDR3 size: 14 residues. V trimming: 7 bases; J trimming: 3 bases; junction bases outside the gene matches: 7. Germline lookup yields CDR1 MNHEY and CDR2 SVGAGI. The CDR3 here is CASNPGTGDYGYTF. As DNA, the CDR3 is TGTGCCAGCAATCCCGGGACAGGCGACTATGGCTACACCTTC.

The chain carries TRBV9 and TRBJ1-4, with TRBD1 matching over 9 bases. This CDR3 has 15 residues. Per germline, CDR1 SGDLS and CDR2 YYNGEE. The ends lost 0 bases at V and 4 bases at J; junction bases unmatched: 1. The CDR3 DNA reads as TGTGCCAGCAGCGTAGGACAGGGGGGTAATGAAAAACTGTTTTTT. This translates into CASSVGQGGNEKLFF.

The J gene is TRBJ2-7, the V gene TRBV5-1; 10 positions agree with TRBD1. The V segment lost 0 bases and the J segment 6 bases; nucleotides outside the gene matches: 6. The germline gives CDR1 SGHRS, CDR2 YFSETQ. The CDR3 extends over 15 amino acids. Written as DNA, the CDR3 is TGCGCCAGCAGCTTGGGACAGGGGGCTTCGCTCGAGCAGTACTTC. Protein sequence: CASSLGQGASLEQYF.

Only a few counts were recorded for this clone. CDR3 DNA: TGTGCCATCAGTGAGGACGGCAGGGCCCATCAGCCCCAGCATTTT. It translates to CAISEDGRAHQPQHF. The rearrangement uses TRBV10-3 and TRBJ1-5; weak D call: TRBD1 (5 bases). This CDR3 comprises 15 residues. The V and J ends lost 2 bases and 5 bases respectively, with 13 bases between them. Germline lookup yields CDR1 ENHRY and CDR2 SYGVKD.

Many counts were recorded for this clone. V and J are TRBV19 and TRBJ2-7, with 8 bases fitting TRBD1. The germline gives CDR1 LNHDA, CDR2 SQIVND (reference sequence). This CDR3 region has 10 residues. The CDR3 region has the DNA TGTGGACAGGGGTGCGACGAGCAGTACTTC. Translating it yields CGQGCDEQYF.

J is TRBJ1-6 and V is TRBV6-5, with 7 bases aligning to TRBD1. Germline V gene lookup returns CDR1 MNHEY and CDR2 SVGAGI. The V gene end was trimmed by 6 bases and the J gene end by 7 bases; junction bases not matched to a gene: 6. The CDR3 is 14 amino acids. The CDR3, as DNA: TGTGCCAGCAGCCGGGACAGCTCAAATTCACCCCTCCACTTT. Its translation is CASSRDSSNSPLHF.

This clone has a single count. The chain couples TRBV19 to TRBJ1-5; TRBD1 matches at 9 bases. Germline V gene sequence: CDR1 LNHDA, CDR2 SQIVND (reference sequence). Trimming cost V 3 bases and J 2 bases; bases outside gene matches: 8. The CDR3 extends over 17 amino acids. The CDR3 sequence: CASSIEHRDRGNQPQHF. The CDR3, as DNA: TGTGCCAGTAGTATCGAGCACCGGGACAGGGGCAATCAGCCCCAGCATTTT.

V usage is TRBV20-1 and J usage is TRBJ2-7, with D possibly matching TRBD2 (6 bases). Germline V gives CDR1 DFQATT, CDR2 SNEGSKA (reference sequence). This CDR3 comprises 11 residues. V shed 2 bases and J shed 7 bases, with 9 bases lying between them. Here the CDR3 DNA reads TGCAGTGCTAGAAAAGGGAGGGAGCAGTACTTC. Translated, it gives CSARKGREQYF.

The chain has TRBV28 and TRBJ1-5, with D perhaps TRBD1 (5 bases). The CDR3 totals 14 residues. Per germline, CDR1 MDHEN and CDR2 SYDVKM. V was shortened by 3 bases and J by 6 bases, with 12 bases between the two germline ends. The CDR3 DNA is TGTGCCAGCAGTTTTTTTAGGGGAACTCAGCCCCAGCATTTT. Translating it yields CASSFFRGTQPQHF.

The table lists this clone with a count of one. The gene calls are TRBV4-3 and TRBJ1-2; unclear D gene. Germline CDR1 LGHNA, CDR2 YSLEER. This CDR3 is 12 amino acids long. V was clipped by 1 base and J by 7 bases, with 7 bases between them. The CDR3 protein is CASSQAPPGYTF. Here the CDR3 DNA reads TGCGCCAGCAGCCAAGCCCCTCCTGGCTACACCTTC.

This rearrangement joins TRBV10-3 to TRBJ1-6; 7 positions agree with TRBD1. J gave up 6 bases and V 10 bases, and 9 bases lay outside the gene matches. Looked up from germline, CDR1 is ENHRY and CDR2 is SYGVKD. This CDR3 has 14 residues. DNA for the CDR3: TGTGCCAACTCCCAGGGGGGGTCTAATTCACCCCTCCACTTT. Translating gives CANSQGGSNSPLHF.

The V and J genes are TRBV9 and TRBJ2-1; no clear D gene. This CDR3 comprises 14 residues. Germline CDR1 and CDR2: SGDLS and YYNGEE. The V and J ends lost 4 bases and 8 bases respectively, with 16 bases between them. In DNA, the CDR3 is TGTGCCAGCAGCCTTAAAATGTTTGGCGATGAGCAGTTCTTC. Amino acids: CASSLKMFGDEQFF.